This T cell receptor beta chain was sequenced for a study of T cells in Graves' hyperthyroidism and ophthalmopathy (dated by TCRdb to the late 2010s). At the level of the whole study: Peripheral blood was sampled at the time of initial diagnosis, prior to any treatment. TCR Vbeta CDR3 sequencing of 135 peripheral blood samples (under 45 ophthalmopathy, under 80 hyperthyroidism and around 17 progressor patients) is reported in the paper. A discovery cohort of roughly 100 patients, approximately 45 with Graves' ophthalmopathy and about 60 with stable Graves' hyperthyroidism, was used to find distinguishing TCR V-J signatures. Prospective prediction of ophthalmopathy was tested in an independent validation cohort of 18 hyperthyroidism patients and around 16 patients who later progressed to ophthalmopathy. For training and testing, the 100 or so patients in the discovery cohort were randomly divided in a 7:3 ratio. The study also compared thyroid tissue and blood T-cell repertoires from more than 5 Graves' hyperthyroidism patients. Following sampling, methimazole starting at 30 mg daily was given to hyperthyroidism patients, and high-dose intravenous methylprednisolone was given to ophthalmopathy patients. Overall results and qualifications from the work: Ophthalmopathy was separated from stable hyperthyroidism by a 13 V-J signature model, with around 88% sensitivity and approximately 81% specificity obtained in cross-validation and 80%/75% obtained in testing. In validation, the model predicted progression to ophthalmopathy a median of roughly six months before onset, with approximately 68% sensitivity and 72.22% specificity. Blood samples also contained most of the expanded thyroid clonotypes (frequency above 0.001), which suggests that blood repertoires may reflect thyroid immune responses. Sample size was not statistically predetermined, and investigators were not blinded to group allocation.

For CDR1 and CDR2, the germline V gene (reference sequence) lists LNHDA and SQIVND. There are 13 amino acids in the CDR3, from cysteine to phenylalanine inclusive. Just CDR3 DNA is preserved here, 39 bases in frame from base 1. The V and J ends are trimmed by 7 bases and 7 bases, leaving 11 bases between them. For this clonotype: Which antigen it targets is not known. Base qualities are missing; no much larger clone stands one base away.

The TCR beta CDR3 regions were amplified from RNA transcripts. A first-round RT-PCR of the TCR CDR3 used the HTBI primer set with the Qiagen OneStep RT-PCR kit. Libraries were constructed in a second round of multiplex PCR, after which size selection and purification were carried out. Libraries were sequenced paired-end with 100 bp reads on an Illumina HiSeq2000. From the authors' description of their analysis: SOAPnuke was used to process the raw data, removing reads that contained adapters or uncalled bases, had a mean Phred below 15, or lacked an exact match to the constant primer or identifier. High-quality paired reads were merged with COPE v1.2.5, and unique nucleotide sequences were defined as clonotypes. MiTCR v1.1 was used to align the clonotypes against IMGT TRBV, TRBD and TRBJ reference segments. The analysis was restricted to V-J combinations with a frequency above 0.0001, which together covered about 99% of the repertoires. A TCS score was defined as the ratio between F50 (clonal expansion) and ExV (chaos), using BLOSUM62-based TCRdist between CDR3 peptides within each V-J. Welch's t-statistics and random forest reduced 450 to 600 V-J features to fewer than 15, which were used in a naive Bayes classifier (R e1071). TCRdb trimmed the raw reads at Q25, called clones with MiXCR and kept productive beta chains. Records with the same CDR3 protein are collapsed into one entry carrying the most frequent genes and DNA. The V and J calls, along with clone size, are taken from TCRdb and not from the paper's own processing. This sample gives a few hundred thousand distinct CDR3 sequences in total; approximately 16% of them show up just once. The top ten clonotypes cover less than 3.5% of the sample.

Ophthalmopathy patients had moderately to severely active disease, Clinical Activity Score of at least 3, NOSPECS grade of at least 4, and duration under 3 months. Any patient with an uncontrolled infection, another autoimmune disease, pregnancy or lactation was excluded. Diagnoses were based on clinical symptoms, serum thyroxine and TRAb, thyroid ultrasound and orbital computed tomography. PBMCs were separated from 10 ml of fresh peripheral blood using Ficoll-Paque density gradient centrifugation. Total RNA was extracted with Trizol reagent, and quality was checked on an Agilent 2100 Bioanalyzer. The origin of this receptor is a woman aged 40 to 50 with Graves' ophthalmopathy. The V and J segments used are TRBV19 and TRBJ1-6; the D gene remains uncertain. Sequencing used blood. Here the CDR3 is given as CASKKTGNSPLHF. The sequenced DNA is TGTGCCAGTAAGAAGACTGGGAATTCACCCCTCCACTTT.